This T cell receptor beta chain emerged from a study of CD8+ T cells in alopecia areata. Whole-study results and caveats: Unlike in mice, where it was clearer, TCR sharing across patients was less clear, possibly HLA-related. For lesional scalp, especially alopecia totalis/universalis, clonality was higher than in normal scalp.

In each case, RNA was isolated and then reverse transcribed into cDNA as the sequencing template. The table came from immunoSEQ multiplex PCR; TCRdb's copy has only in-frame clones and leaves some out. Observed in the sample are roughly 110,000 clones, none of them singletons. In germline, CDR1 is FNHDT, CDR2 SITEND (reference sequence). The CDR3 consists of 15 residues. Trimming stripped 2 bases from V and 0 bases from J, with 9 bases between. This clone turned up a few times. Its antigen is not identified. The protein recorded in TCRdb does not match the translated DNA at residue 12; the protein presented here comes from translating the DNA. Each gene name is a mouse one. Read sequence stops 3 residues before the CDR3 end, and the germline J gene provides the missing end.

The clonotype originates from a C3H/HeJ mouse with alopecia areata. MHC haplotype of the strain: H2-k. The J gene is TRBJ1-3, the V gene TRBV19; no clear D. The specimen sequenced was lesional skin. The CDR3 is CASSILTSSGNTLYF. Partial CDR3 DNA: TGTGCCAGCAGTATCCTCACAAGTTCTGGAAATACG.